The entry below gives a single T cell receptor beta chain sequence along with its context. Antigen unknown. The sample is drawn from a study of regulatory dendritic cells for organ transplantation. Regarding the study as a whole: Regulatory dendritic cells appeared to expand memory CD8+ clones less than mature ones.

Looked up from germline, CDR1 is SGHAT and CDR2 is FQNNGV. The junction had 6 bases not matched to a gene; V was cut back by 1 base and J by 11 bases. The CDR3 is 14 residues long. Assay used: immunoSEQ multiplex PCR; TCRdb lists only in-frame clones, some missing. The sample lists almost 30,000 clones; 60% to 80% were seen once. This receptor was obtained from a human donor in good health. The chain recombines TRBV11-2 with TRBJ1-4, with 8 bases lining up with TRBD1. The specimen was memory CD4+ T cells from blood. The subset was: CD45RO+ memory T cells. CDR3 nucleotide sequence: TGTGCCAGCAGCTTAGTAGACAGGACAGGGAAACTGTTTTTT. This sequence encodes CASSLVDRTGKLFF. Looking up the rest from reference TRBV11-2 and TRBJ1-4 gives the full variable domain: EAGVAQSPRYKIIEKRQSVAFWCNPISGHATLYWYQQILGQGPKLLIQFQNNGVVDDSQLPKDRFSAERLKGVDSTLKIQPAKLEDSAVYLCASSLVDRTGKLFFGSGTQLSVL.